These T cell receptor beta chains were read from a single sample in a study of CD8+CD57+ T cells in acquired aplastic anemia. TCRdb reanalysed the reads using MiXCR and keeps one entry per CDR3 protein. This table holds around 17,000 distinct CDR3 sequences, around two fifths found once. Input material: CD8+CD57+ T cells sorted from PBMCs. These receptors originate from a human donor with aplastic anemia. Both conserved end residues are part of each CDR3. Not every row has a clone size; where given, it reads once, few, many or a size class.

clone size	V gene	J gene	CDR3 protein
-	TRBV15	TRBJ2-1	CATSSSRSGQGENNEQLF
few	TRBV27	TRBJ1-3	CASSDGHPDSGNTIYF
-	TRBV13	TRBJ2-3	CASSLGGAGGDTQYF
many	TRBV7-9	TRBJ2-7	CASSSAVSDEQYF
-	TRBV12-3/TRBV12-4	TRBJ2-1	CASSQSHEQFF
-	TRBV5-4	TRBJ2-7	CASSIDRGLYEQYF
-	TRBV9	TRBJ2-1	CASSVEGSRGNEQFF
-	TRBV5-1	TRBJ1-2	CASSFGRADYGYTF
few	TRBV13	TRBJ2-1	CASSLAPYNEQFF
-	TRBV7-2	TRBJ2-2	CASSPQGAGGELFF
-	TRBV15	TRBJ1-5	CATSRVETLKYQPQHF
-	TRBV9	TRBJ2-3	CASSVVGRVADTQYF
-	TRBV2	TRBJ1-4	CASRSQGLMSEKLFF
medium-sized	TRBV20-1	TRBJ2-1	CSAGTYFDSSYNEQFF
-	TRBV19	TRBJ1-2	CASSPPGGSGYTF
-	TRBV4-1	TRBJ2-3	CASSPGAGGATDTQYF
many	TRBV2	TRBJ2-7	CASTSSVGTGNYEQYF
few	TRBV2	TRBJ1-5	CASGHSNQPQHF
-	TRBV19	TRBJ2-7	CASSIGGQGLYEQYF
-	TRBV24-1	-	CATRGRGGDQPQYF
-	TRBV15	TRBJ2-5	CATSSSRSGQGARETQYF
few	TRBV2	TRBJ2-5	CASSAGTGGRETQYF
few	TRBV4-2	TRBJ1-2	CASSPIGAEGYTF